A single sample gave rise to the 25 T cell receptor beta chains below, sequenced in a study of blood T cells in healthy people across ages. Then a second PCR, running roughly 6 to 12 cycles, was carried out with a sample-barcoded 5' primer and a J-beta primer mix. TCRdb re-derived calls from the 5' RACE reads in MiXCR, one entry per CDR3 protein. This sample has 600,000 to 850,000 distinct CDR3 sequences, with roughly 44% found just once. The sequencing sample was made of blood. All receptors derive from a woman aged 55 to 70 in good health.

The J gene is TRBJ2-3, the V gene TRBV3-1; TRBD2 agrees at 10 bases. The CDR3 loop spans 17 amino acids. V lost 0 bases to trimming and J lost 4 bases; unmatched junction nucleotides: 7. CDR1 is LGHDT, CDR2 YNNKEL, per germline (reference sequence). The CDR3 bases are TGTGCCAGCAGCCAAGAGGGGACTAGCGCCCTGTCAGATACGCAGTATTTT. Residues: CASSQEGTSALSDTQYF.

The chain combines TRBV12-3 or TRBV12-4 with TRBJ2-7; TRBD1 agrees at 7 bases. V trimming: 8 bases; J trimming: 3 bases; junction bases outside the gene matches: 7. This CDR3 spans 13 amino acids. The CDR3 here is CASARDRNYEQYF. CDR3 DNA sequence: TGTGCCAGCGCCCGGGACAGAAACTACGAGCAGTACTTC.

This clonotype was counted many times. The chain joins TRBV29-1 to TRBJ2-5, with TRBD1 identical over 7 bases. The V gene end was trimmed by 4 bases and the J gene end by 2 bases; junction bases not matched to a gene: 13. Per germline, CDR1 SQVTM and CDR2 ANQGSEA. The CDR3 has 16 residues. This CDR3 is CSVVVLGQTSQETQYF. The CDR3 DNA is TGCAGCGTTGTCGTGTTGGGACAGACTTCTCAAGAGACCCAGTACTTC.

This clonotype was detected ten times or more. V and J are TRBV10-3 and TRBJ1-2; possible D gene TRBD1, 5 bases. The CDR3 is made up of 14 amino acids. With 3 bases removed from V and 4 bases from J, the gap between germline ends came to 12 bases. Germline V CDR1 and CDR2: ENHRY, SYGVKD. CDR3 in DNA: TGTGCCATCAGTGACGGGACGCCGCTCTATGGCTACACCTTC. Translated, it gives CAISDGTPLYGYTF.

This clonotype has a handful of counts. This chain joins TRBV7-9 and TRBJ2-5; 7 bases map to TRBD1. The J call may be faulty, since TRBJ2-7 better matches the DNA end. The CDR3 has 14 residues. Germline loops: CDR1 SEHNR, CDR2 FQNEAQ (reference sequence). CDR3 DNA: TGTGCCAGCAGCCATCCGGACAGGAGCAGCGAGCAGTACTTC. This sequence encodes CASSHPDRSSEQYF.

This clonotype came up once. The chain employs TRBV7-2 and TRBJ2-7; no firm D call. CDR1 SGHTA and CDR2 FQGNSA come from the germline V gene. The CDR3 covers 11 residues. With 4 bases removed from V and 5 bases from J, the gap between germline ends came to 6 bases. CDR3 amino acids: CASSYLNEQYF. For the CDR3, the DNA is TGTGCCAGCAGCTACCTTAACGAGCAGTACTTC.

This clonotype was detected only a few times. The rearrangement links TRBV27 to TRBJ1-1, with D possibly being TRBD1 (6 bases). Germline CDR1 and CDR2: MNHEY and SMNVEV (reference sequence). The CDR3 loop spans 14 amino acids. Trimming removed 5 bases from V and 4 bases from J, with 14 bases in between. CDR3 in amino acids: CASSQIQGSTEAFF. CDR3 bases: TGTGCCAGCAGTCAAATACAGGGCAGCACTGAAGCTTTCTTT.

The chain combines TRBV7-9 with TRBJ2-3, with D unresolved. The V end lost 8 bases, the J end lost 6 bases, and 12 bases lay between the germline ends. The CDR3 length is 12 residues. The germline V gene has CDR1 SEHNR and CDR2 FQNEAQ (reference sequence). CDR3: CASLANRDTQYF. The CDR3, as DNA: TGTGCCAGCCTCGCAAATCGGGATACGCAGTATTTT.

V is TRBV5-1 and J is TRBJ2-4; 8 bases align to TRBD2. The J call may not be correct, given that the DNA end is closer to TRBJ2-7. In germline, CDR1 is SGHRS, CDR2 YFSETQ. The CDR3 totals 14 residues. CDR3 protein: CASSVSGNVYEQYF. The CDR3 coding sequence is TGCGCCAGCAGCGTTAGCGGGAACGTCTACGAGCAGTACTTC.

The gene calls are TRBV20-1 and TRBJ2-5, with a possible D match to TRBD2 (6 bases). The CDR3 sequence is 12 residues long. Germline V gene lookup returns CDR1 DFQATT and CDR2 SNEGSKA (reference sequence). V was clipped by 2 bases and J by 11 bases, with 15 bases between them. Written as DNA, the CDR3 is TGCAGTGCTAGACGGGACGGGGGTGAGCAGTACTTC. Protein: CSARRDGGEQYF.

V and J are TRBV29-1 and TRBJ1-2; D possibly corresponds to TRBD1 (6 bases). The germline V gene encodes CDR1 SQVTM and CDR2 ANQGSEA. The CDR3 consists of 15 residues. V was cut by 4 bases and J by 0 bases, with 15 bases left in between. Written as DNA, the CDR3 is TGCAGCGTTGTTGTGGGGGCACTAGCTAACTATGGCTACACCTTC. It specifies CSVVVGALANYGYTF. Full variable domain (outside the CDR3, taken from reference TRBV29-1 and TRBJ1-2): SAVISQKPSRDICQRGTSLTIQCQVDSQVTMMFWYRQQPGQSLTLIATANQGSEATYESGFVIDKFPISRPNLTFSTLTVSNMSPEDSSIYLCSVVVGALANYGYTFGSGTRLTVV.

V and J are TRBV20-1 and TRBJ2-5, with TRBD2 matching 8 bases. V trimming: 3 bases; J trimming: 5 bases; junction bases outside the gene matches: 14. Germline values: CDR1 DFQATT, CDR2 SNEGSKA (reference sequence). The length of the CDR3 is 16 residues. The CDR3 spells CSARSLRGAVEETQYF. In DNA form, the CDR3 reads TGCAGTGCTAGGTCTCTGCGGGGGGCGGTCGAGGAGACCCAGTACTTC.

This clonotype was found a few times. The CDR3 protein is CASRSTLATDTQYF. The DNA of the CDR3 is TGTGCCAGCAGGTCGACGTTGGCGACAGATACGCAGTATTTT. The rearrangement joins TRBV6-5 to TRBJ2-3; D not certain. The CDR3 runs to 14 residues. V was shortened by 6 bases and J by 3 bases, with 13 bases between the two germline ends. Germline V gene data show CDR1 as MNHEY and CDR2 as SVGAGI.

Points on this clonotype: At one of its ends the junction is not consistent with the germline gene, which may arise from a read error. V is TRBV5-1 and J is TRBJ1-6; D is unresolved. CDR1 and CDR2 (germline): SGHRS, YFSETQ. This CDR3 has 13 residues. This chain's CDR3 is CASRRTPNSPPHF. CDR3 DNA: TGCGCCAGCAGGCGGACGCCAAATTCACCCCCCCACTTT. Based on the CDR3 plus reference TRBV5-1 and TRBJ1-6, the full variable domain is KAGVTQTPRYLIKTRGQQVTLSCSPISGHRSVSWYQQTPGQGLQFLFEYFSETQRNKGNFPGRFSGRQFSNSRSEMNVSTLELGDSALYLCASRRTPNSPPHFGNGTRLTVT.

This clonotype has just one count. The genes are TRBV2 and TRBJ2-1; possibly TRBD1 for D (5 bases). Germline V lookup: CDR1 SNHLY, CDR2 FYNNEI. V dropped 2 bases and J dropped 11 bases, with 10 bases sitting between them. The CDR3 is 12 residues long. CDR3 in amino acids: CASSEFADKQFF. CDR3 DNA sequence: TGTGCCAGCAGTGAATTCGCGGACAAGCAGTTCTTC.

This chain joins TRBV6-1 and TRBJ2-7; TRBD1 matches at 7 bases. J lost 4 bases, V lost 6 bases, and 18 bases had no gene match. Per the germline V gene, CDR1 is MNHNS and CDR2 is SASEGT. The CDR3 is 17 residues long. The CDR3 sequence: CASRFQISTGAGYEQYF. The CDR3 nucleotides are TGTGCCAGCAGATTCCAGATCTCTACAGGGGCGGGTTACGAGCAGTACTTC.

The rearrangement joins TRBV19 to TRBJ2-1, with D possibly matching TRBD1 (6 bases). V was shortened by 5 bases and J by 5 bases, with 10 bases between the two germline ends. The CDR3 covers 13 residues. Germline loops: CDR1 LNHDA, CDR2 SQIVND (reference sequence). The CDR3 DNA follows: TGTGCCAGTAGTTTCCGGGACAACAATGAGCAGTTCTTC. The encoded protein is CASSFRDNNEQFF.

This chain joins TRBV20-1 and TRBJ1-5; 7 bases map to TRBD1. Germline CDR1 is DFQATT and CDR2 is SNEGSKA (reference sequence). The CDR3 length is 16 residues. The V and J ends lost 1 base and 1 base, in that order; junction bases with no gene match: 7. The CDR3, as DNA: TGCAGTGCTAGAGTGACAGGGCAGACGAGCAATCAGCCCCAGCATTTT. Its protein is CSARVTGQTSNQPQHF.

This clonotype has more than one count but fewer than ten. The genes are TRBV6-5 and TRBJ2-7, with D perhaps matching TRBD1 (6 bases). The CDR3 has 13 amino acids. Germline V gene lookup returns CDR1 MNHEY and CDR2 SVGAGI. V was pared by 9 bases and J by 3 bases, with 15 bases between. The CDR3 loop reads CASPQGCYYEQYF. As DNA, the CDR3 is TGTGCCAGTCCCCAGGGGTGCTACTACGAGCAGTACTTC.

The chain employs TRBV20-1 and TRBJ1-1; D might be TRBD1 (6 bases). V was pared by 4 bases and J by 1 base, with 10 bases between. Germline loops: CDR1 DFQATT, CDR2 SNEGSKA (reference sequence). The CDR3 loop spans 13 amino acids. CDR3 coding DNA: TGCAGTGCTATTAGACAGGCGAACACTGAAGCTTTCTTT. It codes for CSAIRQANTEAFF.

This clonotype appeared a few times. V gene TRBV10-3 combines with J gene TRBJ1-2; 7 nucleotides align to TRBD1. This CDR3 is built from 14 residues. Per germline, CDR1 ENHRY and CDR2 SYGVKD. V lost 6 bases, J lost 6 bases, and 10 bases stayed unmatched. The chain's CDR3 is CAISDRERPHGYTF. The CDR3 DNA reads as TGTGCCATCAGCGACAGGGAGCGCCCCCATGGCTACACCTTC.

The genes are TRBV9 and TRBJ1-6, with a tentative D call TRBD1 (5 bases). The CDR3 runs to 17 residues. Trimming shortened V by 3 bases and J by 5 bases, and 18 bases separated the two germline ends. CDR1 is SGDLS and CDR2 is YYNGEE in the germline V gene. The CDR3 loop is CASSAPSGGDNNSPLHF. The DNA for the CDR3 is TGTGCCAGCAGCGCACCTTCAGGAGGGGATAATAATTCACCCCTCCACTTT.

This chain uses TRBV4-2 with TRBJ2-3; D uncertain. Germline CDR1 and CDR2: LGHNA and YNFKEQ. This CDR3 region has 15 residues. Trimming took off 1 base at V and 4 bases at J, with 12 bases between the two ends. Here the CDR3 DNA reads TGTGCCAGCAGCCAAGGGGCAGACCTAGCAGATACGCAGTATTTT. It encodes CASSQGADLADTQYF.

The chain employs TRBV20-1 and TRBJ2-7; 9 bases fit TRBD2. CDR1 is DFQATT and CDR2 is SNEGSKA in the germline V gene (reference sequence). Losses at the gene ends were 3 bases for V and 7 bases for J; bases not matched to a gene: 7. The length of the CDR3 is 13 residues. CDR3 protein: CSARRGGLREQYF. Here the CDR3 DNA reads TGCAGTGCTAGGCGGGGGGGCCTACGGGAGCAGTACTTC.

This clonotype was counted only a few times. The gene calls are TRBV20-1 and TRBJ2-3; 12 bases fit TRBD2. The V and J ends lost 8 bases and 2 bases, in that order; junction bases with no gene match: 5. Germline V CDR1 and CDR2: DFQATT, SNEGSKA (reference sequence). The CDR3 is made up of 14 amino acids. CDR3 region: CSFLAGGDTDTQYF. CDR3 in DNA: TGCAGTTTTCTAGCGGGAGGGGACACAGATACGCAGTATTTT.